This T cell receptor (beta chain) derives from a study of shared clonotypes between healthy human individuals. This CDR3 has 18 residues. Germline CDR1 SEHNR, CDR2 FQNEAQ (reference sequence). V was cut by 1 base and J by 0 bases, with 16 bases left in between. The repertoire was sequenced with immunoSEQ multiplex PCR; TCRdb's copy has only in-frame clones and lacks some. The sample has 550,000 to 700,000 clones, 60% to 75% seen once. This chain uses TRBV7-9 with TRBJ2-1; perhaps TRBD2 as D (6 bases). Input material: memory CD4+ T cells sorted from blood. The subset was: CD45RA-negative fraction. This sequence was found in a woman aged 30 to 39 in good health. CDR3 bases: TGTGCCAGCAGCTTAGTTGGTGTTGCGGGGAGCTCCTACAATGAGCAGTTCTTC. Translation gives CASSLVGVAGSSYNEQFF.